This T cell receptor beta chain was found in a study of blood T cell repertoires in COVID-19. Turning to the study itself: The United States, Italy and Spain supplied acute and convalescent COVID-19 samples. From T cells, B-cell-depleted T cells, or PBMCs came the material, which was cDNA or gDNA.

This clone was detected a few times. CDR1 and CDR2 from the germline V gene are SNHLY and FYNNEI. This CDR3 contains 15 residues. Trimming stripped 3 bases from V and 2 bases from J, with 8 bases between. As processed by the authors: Amplified reference gene primers provided the basis for estimating nucleated cell counts. The table came from immunoSEQ multiplex PCR; TCRdb's copy has only in-frame clones and leaves some out. The DNA gave D and trimming, while V, J and clone size come from that table. The table records some 110,000 clones, roughly 77% of them present only once. The TCR originated in a man aged 60 to 69 with active or convalescent COVID-19. The chain uses TRBV2 and TRBJ1-6; D might be TRBD1 (6 bases). Sequenced: peripheral blood. The DNA for the CDR3 is TGTGCCAGCAGTGACCGGGACACCTATAATTCACCCCTCCACTTT. Its translation: CASSDRDTYNSPLHF.